Listed here are 19 T cell receptor beta chains from one sample, sequenced in a study of T-cell reconstitution after alpha-beta-depleted transplantation in children. Unique molecular identifiers featured in how the TCRbeta library was prepared. Using its own MiXCR run on the PCR reads, TCRdb lists one record per CDR3 protein. The sample holds tens of thousands of distinct CDR3 sequences; approximately 5% are singletons and the top ten take 18%. The sequencing here drew on PBMCs, mostly from graft donor cells, taken 180 days after TCRalphabeta/CD19-depleted stem cell transplant. Every receptor here comes from a boy under two years old who had a stem cell transplant for acute myeloid leukemia, so the T cells may come from the graft donor.

This clonotype was seen at least ten times. The chain has TRBV10-3 and TRBJ2-1; 9 bases are a match to TRBD2. The junction had 4 bases not matched to a gene; V was cut back by 2 bases and J by 5 bases. Germline V gives CDR1 ENHRY, CDR2 SYGVKD. The CDR3 loop spans 15 amino acids. CDR3 sequence (DNA): TGTGCCATCAGTGAGGCGGGGGGGACGAACAATGAGCAGTTCTTC. Residues: CAISEAGGTNNEQFF.

In this sample, this clonotype turned up many times. One junction end disagrees with the germline gene, perhaps due to a read error. The rearrangement uses TRBV12-3 or TRBV12-4 and TRBJ2-3; D possibly corresponds to TRBD1 (5 bases). The CDR3 consists of 15 residues. CDR3 sequence: CASSLVGRLTVTQYF. In DNA, the CDR3 is TGTGCCAGCAGCCTAGTGGGCCGTTTGACAGTTACGCAGTATTTT.

This clonotype was detected a few times. The chain employs TRBV12-3 or TRBV12-4 and TRBJ2-5, with TRBD2 matching 16 bases. J lost 6 bases, V lost 6 bases, and 19 bases had no gene match. The CDR3 is made up of 20 amino acids. In DNA, the CDR3 is TGTGCCAGCAGCGAACCTTCGACTAGGGGACTAGCGGGGGGGCCGAAGACCCAGTACTTC. This codes for CASSEPSTRGLAGGPKTQYF.

In its sample, this clonotype was seen many times. The gene calls are TRBV4-1 and TRBJ2-4; 7 bases are a match to TRBD1. The germline V gene encodes CDR1 MGHRA and CDR2 YSYEKL. The CDR3 has 16 amino acids. J was trimmed by 5 bases and V by 0 bases; bases with no gene match: 7. DNA of the CDR3: TGCGCCAGCAGCCAAGAAGGGACAGTGAGCCAAAACATTCAGTACTTC. Amino acids: CASSQEGTVSQNIQYF.

The sample holds many counts of this clonotype. This chain connects TRBV12-3 or TRBV12-4 to TRBJ2-3; possibly TRBD1 for D (5 bases). Trimming shortened V by 6 bases and J by 3 bases, and 10 bases separated the two germline ends. The CDR3 is 13 amino acids. The CDR3 DNA sequence: TGTGCCAGCAGAATTCAGGGAACAGATACGCAGTATTTT. Encoded protein: CASRIQGTDTQYF.

This clonotype was detected ten times or more. The rearrangement links TRBV20-1 to TRBJ2-1; D gene unclear. The CDR3 has 18 amino acids. Germline lookup yields CDR1 DFQATT and CDR2 SNEGSKA (reference sequence). Trimming pared 0 bases from V and 0 bases from J, leaving 18 bases between. The CDR3 DNA follows: TGCAGTGCTAGAGACGCGCCCCTTTTTAAGAGCTCCTACAATGAGCAGTTCTTC. Its protein is CSARDAPLFKSSYNEQFF.

This clonotype was found many times. The chain links TRBV20-1 to TRBJ2-1; the match to TRBD2 covers 8 bases. V gave up 6 bases and J gave up 8 bases; unmatched junction bases: 6. The CDR3 sequence is 12 residues long. Per the germline V gene, CDR1 is DFQATT and CDR2 is SNEGSKA (reference sequence). CDR3 region: CSAGGGRDEQFF. The CDR3 DNA reads as TGCAGTGCCGGCGGGGGGCGGGATGAGCAGTTCTTC.

There are many counts of this clonotype. The V gene is TRBV9, the J gene TRBJ2-1, with D tentatively TRBD2 (5 bases). The V end was cut by 0 bases, the J end by 6 bases, with 19 bases between. Germline V gives CDR1 SGDLS, CDR2 YYNGEE. This CDR3 spans 17 amino acids. This chain's CDR3 is CASSVVMAAAPGNEQFF. The CDR3 bases are TGTGCCAGCAGCGTAGTTATGGCAGCGGCCCCCGGCAATGAGCAGTTCTTC.

This clonotype occurred many times. The rearrangement joins TRBV14 to TRBJ1-1, with D hard to call. This CDR3 has 16 residues. V gave up 1 base and J gave up 0 bases, with 12 bases separating them. Germline CDR1 reads SGHDN; CDR2 reads FVKESK. The CDR3 sequence: CASSQAGTVMNTEAFF. CDR3 nucleotide sequence: TGTGCCAGCAGCCAAGCCGGAACAGTGATGAACACTGAAGCTTTCTTT. The full variable domain, in which reference TRBV14 and TRBJ1-1 provide the parts outside the CDR3, is EAGVTQFPSHSVIEKGQTVTLRCDPISGHDNLYWYRRVMGKEIKFLLHFVKESKQDESGMPNNRFLAERTGGTYSTLKVQPAELEDSGVYFCASSQAGTVMNTEAFFGQGTRLTVV.

This clonotype was counted only a few times. The gene calls are TRBV5-4 and TRBJ1-2; D not resolved. Germline CDR1 SGHNT, CDR2 YYREEE (reference sequence). V lost 3 bases, J lost 2 bases, and 17 bases lay in between. The CDR3 consists of 16 residues. CDR3 nucleotides: TGTGCCAGCAGCTCGCCCTACGGACTGGGGAACTATGGCTACACCTTC. Protein product: CASSSPYGLGNYGYTF.

This clonotype was detected ten times or more. This rearrangement joins TRBV4-1 to TRBJ2-7, with 9 nucleotides matching TRBD1. This CDR3 comprises 16 residues. Germline V gives CDR1 MGHRA, CDR2 YSYEKL. The V segment lost 0 bases and the J segment 0 bases; nucleotides outside the gene matches: 3. The CDR3 here is CASSQDAGQGSYEQYF. The CDR3 nucleotides are TGCGCCAGCAGCCAAGATGCGGGACAGGGCTCCTACGAGCAGTACTTC.

This sequence joins TRBV11-2 and TRBJ2-1, with 9 bases identical to TRBD1. Losses at the gene ends were 5 bases for V and 7 bases for J; bases not matched to a gene: 12. The CDR3 contains 16 residues. Germline values: CDR1 SGHAT, CDR2 FQNNGV. CDR3 in amino acids: CASSPLRDRDHNEQFF. The CDR3 nucleotides are TGTGCCAGCAGCCCCCTCCGGGACAGGGATCATAATGAGCAGTTCTTC.

This clonotype was seen repeatedly, ten times or more. The chain is built from TRBV10-3 and TRBJ2-1; D possibly corresponds to TRBD2 (6 bases). The V end lost 3 bases, the J end lost 10 bases, and 16 bases lay between the germline ends. This CDR3 comprises 14 residues. The germline gives CDR1 ENHRY, CDR2 SYGVKD. As DNA, the CDR3 is TGTGCCATCAGTGAAAGTATGGCTAGCGAGGAGCAGTTCTTC. It translates to CAISESMASEEQFF.

This clonotype was recorded at least ten times. The V and J genes are TRBV12-3 or TRBV12-4 and TRBJ1-2; D is ambiguous. This CDR3 spans 15 amino acids. Trimming took off 3 bases at V and 7 bases at J, with 18 bases between the two ends. CDR3 DNA: TGTGCCAGCAGTTTCGGACGGCGATCGGGAGGTGGCTACACCTTC. It is translated as CASSFGRRSGGGYTF.

The V call is TRBV24-1, the J call TRBJ2-5, with 10 bases fitting TRBD1. Germline V gene lookup returns CDR1 KGHDR and CDR2 SFDVKD. The CDR3 totals 17 residues. The junction had 12 bases not matched to a gene; V was cut back by 4 bases and J by 5 bases. The CDR3 DNA follows: TGTGCCACCAGTGACCCTCTGGGACAGGGGATGACGGAGACCCAGTACTTC. Its protein is CATSDPLGQGMTETQYF.

This clonotype was recorded at least ten times. The chain recombines TRBV3-1 with TRBJ1-1, with D possibly TRBD1 on 5 matching bases. The germline V gene has CDR1 LGHDT and CDR2 YNNKEL (reference sequence). Between the trimmed V and J ends, which lost 1 base and 1 base, there was a span of 16 bases. The CDR3 runs to 17 residues. The CDR3 DNA sequence: TGTGCCAGCAGCCAAGCACCCCTGAGGGGCGGGAACACTGAAGCTTTCTTT. Translated, it gives CASSQAPLRGGNTEAFF.

This clonotype has at least ten counts. The chain employs TRBV30 and TRBJ2-7; D unclear. Trimming took 2 bases from V and 5 from J, leaving 16 bases between them. Germline V gives CDR1 GTSNPN, CDR2 SVGIG (reference sequence). The length of the CDR3 is 14 residues. CDR3: CAWSRVQRMNEQYF. The CDR3 DNA reads as TGTGCCTGGAGTAGGGTACAGCGAATGAACGAGCAGTACTTC.

V usage is TRBV7-2 and J usage is TRBJ2-1; 14 nucleotides line up with TRBD2. Per germline, CDR1 SGHTA and CDR2 FQGNSA. The CDR3 extends over 15 amino acids. Trimming removed 4 bases from V and 10 bases from J; junction bases left unmatched: 6. The CDR3 spells CASSWTSGGPSEQFF. The DNA of the CDR3 is TGTGCCAGCAGCTGGACTAGCGGGGGGCCTTCCGAGCAGTTCTTC.

This clonotype was found many times. CDR3 loop: CASSFLGSAYNEQFF. DNA of the CDR3: TGTGCCAGCAGCTTTCTGGGATCAGCCTACAATGAGCAGTTCTTC. The chain uses TRBV7-2 and TRBJ2-1; D call uncertain. Germline lookup yields CDR1 SGHTA and CDR2 FQGNSA. Trimming pared 3 bases from V and 2 bases from J, leaving 11 bases between. This CDR3 is built from 15 residues.